One sample yielded the 27 T cell receptor beta chains listed below, sequenced in a study of synovial regulatory T cells in juvenile arthritis. Measured with immunoSEQ multiplex PCR; TCRdb has only the in-frame clones, and not every one. Its table records around 2,200 clones. Each patient with active arthritis gave synovial fluid along with matched peripheral blood. The sequencing input was Treg cells from the synovium. The source is a donor younger than 30 with juvenile idiopathic arthritis.

This clone is deemed medium-sized by its frequency. The CDR3 reads CTSSQYSLGKQFF. The chain has TRBV23-1 and TRBJ2-1. TRBV23-1 is known as an ORF, though its function is uncertain. The CDR3 runs 13 residues. The DNA is not on file.

This clone shows up as medium-sized by frequency. This chain links TRBV2 with TRBJ2-5; no DNA is available, so the TRBD2 call from TCRdb remains unchecked. There are 13 residues in the CDR3. No DNA sequence is on record. CDR1 and CDR2 (germline): SNHLY, FYNNEI. The CDR3 reads CASGSLAGGLKYF.

This clone is labeled large (0.1 to 1%) based on frequency. The V and J genes are TRBV5-4 and TRBJ2-3; TCRdb picks TRBD2, but there is no DNA to check that call. CDR1 and CDR2 from the germline V gene are SGHNT and YYREEE (reference sequence). The CDR3 has 13 amino acids. Only the protein sequence is given. CDR3 loop: CASSLTATDTQYF.

Its frequency marks this clone as medium-sized. The V call is TRBV7-7, the J call TRBJ2-6; with no DNA, the TCRdb D assignment of TRBD1 cannot be verified. Germline V gives CDR1 SSHAT, CDR2 FNYEAQ (reference sequence). The CDR3 spans 18 residues. DNA is not on record. Here the CDR3 reads CASSRGSVPQSRANVLTF.

This clone registers medium-sized by frequency. V is TRBV2 and J is TRBJ2-3; TCRdb designates TRBD2, a call that cannot be tested without DNA. Germline CDR1 and CDR2: SNHLY and FYNNEI. The CDR3 loop spans 12 amino acids. The record lacks a DNA sequence. The CDR3 reads CASRANTDTQYF.

By frequency, this clone registers medium-sized. The chain couples TRBV20-1 to TRBJ2-5. The germline V gene encodes CDR1 DFQATT and CDR2 SNEGSKA (reference sequence). The CDR3 covers 10 residues. DNA was not recorded. CDR3 in amino acids: CSARQETQYF.

This clone is classed as medium-sized by frequency. The chain joins TRBV30 to TRBJ1-1. The CDR3 covers 14 residues. No DNA sequence was recorded. Germline-derived CDR1 and CDR2 are GTSNPN and SVGIG (reference sequence). CDR3 residues: CAWSADGRGTEAFF.

In terms of frequency, this clone is medium-sized. This chain links TRBV6-1 with TRBJ2-1; the TCRdb D gene call, TRBD2, has no DNA to confirm it. Germline loops: CDR1 MNHNS, CDR2 SASEGT. CDR3 length: 13 amino acids. The DNA sequence is not available. The CDR3 sequence is CASSEEGRFEQFF.

This clone ranks as medium-sized in terms of frequency. V is TRBV5-1 and J is TRBJ2-2; TCRdb picks TRBD1, but there is no DNA to check that call. CDR1 is SGHRS and CDR2 is YFSETQ in the germline V gene. This CDR3 spans 20 amino acids. No DNA sequence is on record. CDR3: CASSTNPPRAGGRNTGELFF. The full variable domain, in which reference TRBV5-1 and TRBJ2-2 provide the parts outside the CDR3, is KAGVTQTPRYLIKTRGQQVTLSCSPISGHRSVSWYQQTPGQGLQFLFEYFSETQRNKGNFPGRFSGRQFSNSRSEMNVSTLELGDSALYLCASSTNPPRAGGRNTGELFFGEGSRLTVL.

Judged by frequency, this clone is medium-sized (0.01 to 0.1%). This chain joins TRBV5-8 and TRBJ2-7; TCRdb's D call of TRBD2 is untestable without DNA. The CDR3 is 16 amino acids. Only the protein is available. The germline V gene encodes CDR1 SGHTS and CDR2 YDEGEE. The CDR3 sequence is CASSPQRVSAYYEQYF.

Measured by frequency, this clone is medium-sized. The J gene is TRBJ2-7, the V gene TRBV9; TCRdb proposes TRBD2, but this gene call is untestable without DNA. The CDR3 totals 16 residues. The protein alone is recorded here. CDR1 is SGDLS and CDR2 is YYNGEE in the germline V gene. CDR3: CASSVDGGRAPYEQYF.

Its frequency marks this clone as medium-sized (0.01 to 0.1%). The chain uses TRBV9 and TRBJ2-1; TCRdb picks TRBD2, but there is no DNA to check that call. The germline CDR1 and CDR2 sequences are SGDLS and YYNGEE. CDR3 length: 15 residues. No coding sequence is recorded. Here the CDR3 reads CASSDLAGGDNEQFF.

By frequency, this clone registers medium-sized (0.01 to 0.1%). The chain joins TRBV7-9 to TRBJ2-7; the D call from TCRdb, TRBD1, cannot be confirmed without DNA. The V gene's germline CDR1 is SEHNR and CDR2 FQNEAQ (reference sequence). This CDR3 region has 14 residues. DNA for this receptor is not on file. CDR3 loop: CASSPRQGTDEQYF.

Judged by frequency, this clone is medium-sized (0.01 to 0.1%). This sequence joins TRBV4-1 and TRBJ1-2; TCRdb lists TRBD1, though no DNA is available to test this call. Germline V CDR1 and CDR2: MGHRA, YSYEKL. The CDR3 consists of 15 residues. No DNA appears here. The CDR3 protein is CASSHTGGANYGYTF.

By frequency, this clone is medium-sized. The V call is TRBV28, the J call TRBJ2-3. The CDR3 consists of 12 residues. A DNA sequence was not provided. Germline V gene lookup returns CDR1 MDHEN and CDR2 SYDVKM. The CDR3 reads CASRFIGDTQYF.

This clone is classed as medium-sized (0.01 to 0.1%) by frequency. The gene calls are TRBV30 and TRBJ1-2. Germline V CDR1 and CDR2: GTSNPN, SVGIG (reference sequence). The CDR3 has 11 amino acids. No DNA accompanies this entry. The CDR3 loop reads CAWNVNYGYTF.

This clone shows up as medium-sized by frequency. The chain carries TRBV18 and TRBJ1-2. Germline V gene lookup returns CDR1 KGHSH and CDR2 LQKENI. This CDR3 has 14 amino acids. No DNA is given. The CDR3 is CASSPSYADYGYTF.

Measured by frequency, this clone is medium-sized. This chain links TRBV7-2 with TRBJ2-2; TCRdb names TRBD2, which stays unverified in the absence of DNA. The length of the CDR3 is 13 residues. The protein alone is recorded here. The germline V gene has CDR1 SGHTA and CDR2 FQGNSA. CDR3 in amino acids: CASSPNWGLGLFF.

Its frequency marks this clone as medium-sized (0.01 to 0.1%). V usage is TRBV4-1 and J usage is TRBJ2-7; as DNA is missing, the TRBD2 call by TCRdb cannot be tested. Germline CDR1 is MGHRA and CDR2 is YSYEKL. This CDR3 spans 15 amino acids. DNA is not on record. This CDR3 reads CASSQAGKYPYEQYF.

This clone is classed as medium-sized by frequency. This chain connects TRBV30 to TRBJ1-4; the D gene TCRdb calls, TRBD1, cannot be checked with no DNA. The CDR3 runs to 14 residues. No nucleotide data were recorded. Per the germline V gene, CDR1 is GTSNPN and CDR2 is SVGIG (reference sequence). This CDR3 reads CAWTQPATNEKLFF.

This clone is identified as medium-sized from frequency. V and J are TRBV11-2 and TRBJ2-1; the D call of TRBD2 rests on TCRdb alone, since no DNA is present to check it. Per the germline V gene, CDR1 is SGHAT and CDR2 is FQNNGV. This CDR3 spans 15 amino acids. Only the protein is available. This CDR3 reads CASSSWTSGTNEQFF.

This clone is labeled medium-sized (0.01 to 0.1%) based on frequency. This chain links TRBV7-9 with TRBJ1-2. The CDR3 has 13 amino acids. The nucleotide record is missing. Germline CDR1 reads SEHNR; CDR2 reads FQNEAQ (reference sequence). This CDR3 is CASSLQDHYGYTF.

This clone ranks as medium-sized (0.01 to 0.1%) in terms of frequency. This CDR3 reads CASSPLRQGASTNEKLFF. V is TRBV4-3 and J is TRBJ1-4; TCRdb calls TRBD1, which cannot be checked without DNA. In germline, CDR1 is LGHNA, CDR2 YSLEER. CDR3 length: 18 amino acids. The DNA is not on file.

By frequency, this clone is medium-sized. CDR3 region: CASSLNPSSYEQYF. The genes are TRBV5-1 and TRBJ2-7; TCRdb's D call, TRBD2, is unchecked because there is no DNA. CDR1 SGHRS and CDR2 YFSETQ come from the germline V gene. This CDR3 region has 14 residues. The DNA is not on file.

This clone is identified as medium-sized from frequency. The chain carries TRBV7-2 and TRBJ2-2; no DNA is available, so the TRBD1 call from TCRdb remains unchecked. Germline CDR1 SGHTA, CDR2 FQGNSA. The CDR3 is made up of 18 amino acids. The DNA is not on file. CDR3 residues: CASSSSRDRGHGTGELFF.

Judged by frequency, this clone is medium-sized. The chain has TRBV5-1 and TRBJ1-5; TCRdb proposes TRBD1, but this gene call is untestable without DNA. The CDR3 contains 16 residues. There is no recorded DNA. CDR1 is SGHRS, CDR2 YFSETQ, per germline. CDR3 loop: CASSSQGAAAGQPQHF.

This clone is medium-sized (0.01 to 0.1%) by frequency. The chain joins TRBV5-4 to TRBJ1-1. This CDR3 spans 16 amino acids. DNA was not recorded. The germline V gene encodes CDR1 SGHNT and CDR2 YYREEE (reference sequence). This CDR3 reads CASSLALGGYNTEAFF.